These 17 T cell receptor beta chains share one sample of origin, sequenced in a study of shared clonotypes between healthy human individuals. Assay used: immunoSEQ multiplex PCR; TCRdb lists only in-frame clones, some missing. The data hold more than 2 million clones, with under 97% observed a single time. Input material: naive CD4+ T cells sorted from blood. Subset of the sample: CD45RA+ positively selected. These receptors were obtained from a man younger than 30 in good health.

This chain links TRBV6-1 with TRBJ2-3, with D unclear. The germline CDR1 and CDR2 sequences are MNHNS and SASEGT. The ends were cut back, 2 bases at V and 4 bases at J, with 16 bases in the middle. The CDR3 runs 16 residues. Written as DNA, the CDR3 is TGTGCCAGCAGTGAAATGTGGGTACAAGGCTCAGATACGCAGTATTTT. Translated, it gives CASSEMWVQGSDTQYF.

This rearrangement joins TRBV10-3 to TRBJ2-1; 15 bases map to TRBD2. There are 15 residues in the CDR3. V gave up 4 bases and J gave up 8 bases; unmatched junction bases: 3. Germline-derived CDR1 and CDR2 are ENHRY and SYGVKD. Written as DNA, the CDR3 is TGTGCCATCAGTGCGGGACTAGCGGGAGGTGATGAGCAGTTCTTC. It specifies CAISAGLAGGDEQFF.

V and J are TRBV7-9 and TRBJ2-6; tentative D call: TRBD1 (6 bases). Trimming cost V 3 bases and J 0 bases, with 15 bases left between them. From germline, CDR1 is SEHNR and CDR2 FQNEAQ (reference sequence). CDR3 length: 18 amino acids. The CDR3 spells CASSFTDSPSSGANVLTF. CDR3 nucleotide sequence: TGTGCCAGCAGCTTTACGGACAGTCCATCCTCTGGGGCCAACGTCCTGACTTTC.

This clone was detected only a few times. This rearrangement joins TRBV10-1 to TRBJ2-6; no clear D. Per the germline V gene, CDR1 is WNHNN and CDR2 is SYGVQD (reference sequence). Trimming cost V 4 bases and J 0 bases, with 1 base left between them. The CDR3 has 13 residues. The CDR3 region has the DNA TGCGCCAGCAGTGCCTCTGGGGCCAACGTCCTGACTTTC. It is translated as CASSASGANVLTF.

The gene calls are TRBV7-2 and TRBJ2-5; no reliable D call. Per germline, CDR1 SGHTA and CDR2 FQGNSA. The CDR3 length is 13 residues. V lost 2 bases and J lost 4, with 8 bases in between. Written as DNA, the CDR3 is TGTGCCAGCAGCTTATTCCCTCTAGAGACCCAGTACTTC. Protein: CASSLFPLETQYF. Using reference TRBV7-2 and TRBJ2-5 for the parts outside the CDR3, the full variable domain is GAGVSQSPSNKVTEKGKDVELRCDPISGHTALYWYRQSLGQGLEFLIYFQGNSAPDKSGLPSDRFSAERTGGSVSTLTIQRTQQEDSAVYLCASSLFPLETQYFGPGTRLLVL.

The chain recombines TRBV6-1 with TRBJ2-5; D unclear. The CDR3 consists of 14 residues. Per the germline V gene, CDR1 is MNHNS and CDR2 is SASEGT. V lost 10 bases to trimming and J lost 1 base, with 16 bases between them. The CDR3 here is CATCPGSAQETQYF. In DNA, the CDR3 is TGTGCCACCTGCCCCGGAAGCGCCCAAGAGACCCAGTACTTC.

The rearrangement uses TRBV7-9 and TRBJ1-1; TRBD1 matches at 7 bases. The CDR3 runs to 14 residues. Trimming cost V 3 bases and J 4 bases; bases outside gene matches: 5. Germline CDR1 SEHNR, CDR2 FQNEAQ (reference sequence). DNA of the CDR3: TGTGCCAGCAGCTTCGAACAGGGGATCACTGAAGCTTTCTTT. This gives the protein CASSFEQGITEAFF.

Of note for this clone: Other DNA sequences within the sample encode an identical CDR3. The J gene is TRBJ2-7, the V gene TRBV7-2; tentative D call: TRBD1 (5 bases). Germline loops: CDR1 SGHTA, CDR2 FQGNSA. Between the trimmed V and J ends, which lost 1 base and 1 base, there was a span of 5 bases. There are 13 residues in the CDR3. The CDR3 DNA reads TGTGCCAGCAGCTTAGACAGGTCCTACGAGCAGTACTTC. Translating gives CASSLDRSYEQYF.

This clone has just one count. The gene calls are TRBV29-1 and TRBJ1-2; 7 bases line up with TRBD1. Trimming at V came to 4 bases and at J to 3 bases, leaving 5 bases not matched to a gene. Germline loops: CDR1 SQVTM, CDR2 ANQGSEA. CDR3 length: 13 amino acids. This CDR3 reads CSVAQGYHYGYTF. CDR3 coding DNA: TGCAGCGTTGCACAGGGGTATCACTATGGCTACACCTTC.

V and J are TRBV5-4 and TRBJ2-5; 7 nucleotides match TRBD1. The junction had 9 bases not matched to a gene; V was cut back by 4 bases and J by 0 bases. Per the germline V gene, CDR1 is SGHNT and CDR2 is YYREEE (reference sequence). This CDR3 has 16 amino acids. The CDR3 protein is CASSPKGTDNQETQYF. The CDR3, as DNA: TGTGCCAGCAGCCCCAAAGGGACAGATAACCAAGAGACCCAGTACTTC.

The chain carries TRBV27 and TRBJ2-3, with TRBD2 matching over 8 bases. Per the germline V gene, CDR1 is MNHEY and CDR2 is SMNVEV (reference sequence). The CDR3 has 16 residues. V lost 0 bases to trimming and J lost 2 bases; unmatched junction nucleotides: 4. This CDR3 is CASSLSSGGTTDTQYF. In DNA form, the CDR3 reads TGTGCCAGCAGTTTATCGTCGGGAGGGACCACAGATACGCAGTATTTT.

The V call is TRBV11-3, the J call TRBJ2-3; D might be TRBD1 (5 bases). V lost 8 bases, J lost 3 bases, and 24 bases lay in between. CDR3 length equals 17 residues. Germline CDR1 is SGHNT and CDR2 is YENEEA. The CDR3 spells CASFSPSGLQVTDTQYF. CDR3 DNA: TGTGCCAGCTTCTCCCCATCCGGGCTACAGGTAACAGATACGCAGTATTTT. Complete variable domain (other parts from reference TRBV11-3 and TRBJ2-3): EAGVVQSPRYKIIEKKQPVAFWCNPISGHNTLYWYLQNLGQGPELLIRYENEEAVDDSQLPKDRFSAERLKGVDSTLKIQPAELGDSAVYLCASFSPSGLQVTDTQYFGPGTRLTVL.

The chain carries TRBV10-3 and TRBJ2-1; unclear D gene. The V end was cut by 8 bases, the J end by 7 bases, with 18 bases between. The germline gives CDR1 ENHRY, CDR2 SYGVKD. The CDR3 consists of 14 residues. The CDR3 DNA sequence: TGTGCCATCGCTGGCAGCACGCCTCTGAATGAGCAGTTCTTC. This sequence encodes CAIAGSTPLNEQFF.

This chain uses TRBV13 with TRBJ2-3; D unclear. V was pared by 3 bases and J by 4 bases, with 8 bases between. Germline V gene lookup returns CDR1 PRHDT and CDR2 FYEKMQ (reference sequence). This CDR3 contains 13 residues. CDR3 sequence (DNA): TGTGCCAGCAGCTTCCCTATGGCAGATACGCAGTATTTT. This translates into CASSFPMADTQYF.

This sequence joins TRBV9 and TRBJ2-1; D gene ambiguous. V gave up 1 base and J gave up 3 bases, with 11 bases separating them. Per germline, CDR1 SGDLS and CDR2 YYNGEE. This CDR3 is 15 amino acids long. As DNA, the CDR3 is TGTGCCAGCAGCGTAACGGGTCAAGGCTACAATGAGCAGTTCTTC. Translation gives CASSVTGQGYNEQFF.

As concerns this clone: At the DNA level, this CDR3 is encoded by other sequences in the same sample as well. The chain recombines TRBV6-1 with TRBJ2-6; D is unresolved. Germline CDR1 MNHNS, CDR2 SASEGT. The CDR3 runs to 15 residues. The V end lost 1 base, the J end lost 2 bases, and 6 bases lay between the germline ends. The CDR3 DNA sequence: TGTGCCAGCAGTGAAGGACAAGCTGGGGCCAACGTCCTGACTTTC. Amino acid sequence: CASSEGQAGANVLTF.

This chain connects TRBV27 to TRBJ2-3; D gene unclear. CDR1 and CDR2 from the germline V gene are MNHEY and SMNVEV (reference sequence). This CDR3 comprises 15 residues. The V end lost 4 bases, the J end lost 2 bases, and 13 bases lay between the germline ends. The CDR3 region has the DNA TGTGCCAGCAGTTCCCTCAGAATAACCACAGATACGCAGTATTTT. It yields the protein CASSSLRITTDTQYF.